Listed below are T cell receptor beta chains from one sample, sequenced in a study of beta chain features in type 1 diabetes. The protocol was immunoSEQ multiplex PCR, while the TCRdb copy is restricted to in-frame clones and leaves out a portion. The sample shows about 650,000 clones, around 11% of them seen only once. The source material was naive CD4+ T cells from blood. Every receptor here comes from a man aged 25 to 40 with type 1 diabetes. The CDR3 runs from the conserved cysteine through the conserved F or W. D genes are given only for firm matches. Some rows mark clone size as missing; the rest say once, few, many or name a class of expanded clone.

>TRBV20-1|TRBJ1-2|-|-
TGCAGTGCCGGACAGAGCTATGGCTACACCTTC
CSAGQSYGYTF
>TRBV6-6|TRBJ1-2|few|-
TGTGCCAGCAGCTCGCCCGAGGGTGGCTACACCTTC
CASSSPEGGYTF
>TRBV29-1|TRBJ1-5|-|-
TGCAGCGTTGCAACAGAGTATAGCAATCAGCCCCAGCATTTT
CSVATEYSNQPQHF
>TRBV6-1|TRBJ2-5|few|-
TGTGCCAGCAGTGAAGAAACGGAGACCCAGTACTTC
CASSEETETQYF
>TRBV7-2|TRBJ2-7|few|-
TGTGCCAGCAGCTTAAGCTACGAGCAGTACTTC
CASSLSYEQYF
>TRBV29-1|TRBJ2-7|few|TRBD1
TGCAGCGGAGGGGACAGGGCCTACGAGCAGTACTTC
CSGGDRAYEQYF
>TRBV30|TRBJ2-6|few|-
TGTGCCTGGACACCAATCCGGGACCCGTCCTCTGGGGCCAACGTCCTGACTTTC
CAWTPIRDPSSGANVLTF
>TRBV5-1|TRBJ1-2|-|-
TGCGCCAGCAGCTCAACCCAATTAAGGCCCGACCTCAACTATGGCTACACCTTC
CASSSTQLRPDLNYGYTF
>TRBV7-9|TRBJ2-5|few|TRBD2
TGTGCCAGCAGCTTAGTTAGCGGGGCCCAAGAGACCCAGTACTTC
CASSLVSGAQETQYF
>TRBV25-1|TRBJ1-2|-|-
TGTGCCAGCAGTGAGCAGGGCGTGGGCTACACCTTC
CASSEQGVGYTF
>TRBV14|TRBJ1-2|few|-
TGTGCCAGCAGCTCCAGGTCATATGGCTACACCTTC
CASSSRSYGYTF
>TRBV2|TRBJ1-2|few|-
TGTGCCAGCTTAGGGGACGGGCTGGTGAATGGCTACACCTTC
CASLGDGLVNGYTF
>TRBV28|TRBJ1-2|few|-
TGTGCCAGCAGTTTAACTCCTATTCGGGCCTATGGCTACACCTTC
CASSLTPIRAYGYTF
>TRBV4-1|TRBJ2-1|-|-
TGCGCCAGCAGCCACGGACCCCAGCCCCAAAACAATGAGCAGTTCTTC
CASSHGPQPQNNEQFF
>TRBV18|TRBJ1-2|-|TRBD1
TGTGCCAGCTCACCACCGACAGGGGACGTCTATGGCTACACCTTC
CASSPPTGDVYGYTF
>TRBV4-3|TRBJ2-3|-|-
TGCGCCAGCAGCCAAGATCCAGCGAGTAGCACAGATACGCAGTATTTT
CASSQDPASSTDTQYF
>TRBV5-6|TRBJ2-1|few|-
TGTGCCAGCAGCTTTGGCACGACGAGCTCCTACAATGAGCAGTTCTTC
CASSFGTTSSYNEQFF
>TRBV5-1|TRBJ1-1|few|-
TGCGCCAGCAGCTTGGCCGACCACAGGAGAGACACTGAAGCTTTCTTT
CASSLADHRRDTEAFF
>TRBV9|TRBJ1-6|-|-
TGTGCCAGCAGCGTAGGCGGGGTCGGCTCCTATAATTCACCCCTCCACTTT
CASSVGGVGSYNSPLHF
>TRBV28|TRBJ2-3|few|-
TGTGCCAGCCTGAGAGGGGGGAGCACAGATACGCAGTATTTT
CASLRGGSTDTQYF
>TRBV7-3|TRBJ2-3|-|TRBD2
TGTGCCAGCAGCTTAGTACGGGGGGGCACAGATACGCAGTATTTT
CASSLVRGGTDTQYF
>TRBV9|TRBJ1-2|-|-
TGTGCCAGCAGCCCCCGAGTTAGTCACTATGGCTACACCTTC
CASSPRVSHYGYTF
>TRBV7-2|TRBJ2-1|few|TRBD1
TGTGCCAGCAGCTCTACCTTTTACGGGACAGCTATCAATGAGCAGTTCTTC
CASSSTFYGTAINEQFF
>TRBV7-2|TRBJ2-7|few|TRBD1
TGTGCCAGCAGCCCCAGGGGGCGTGTCTCCTACGAGCAGTACTTC
CASSPRGRVSYEQYF
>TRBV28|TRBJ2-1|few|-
TGTGCCAGCAGTTTACTTGACAGAAGCCGTAATGAGCAGTTCTTC
CASSLLDRSRNEQFF
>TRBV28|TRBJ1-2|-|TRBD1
TGTGCCAGCAGCCCAACCGGACAGGGCAAGGGGGAAGGCTACACCTTC
CASSPTGQGKGEGYTF
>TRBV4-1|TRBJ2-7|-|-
TGCGCCAGCAGCCAGCGCCCTCGGACTGAAAAAATCTACGAGCAGTACTTC
CASSQRPRTEKIYEQYF
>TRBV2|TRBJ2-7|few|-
TGTGCCAGCAGCTATTACAACTACGAGCAGTACTTC
CASSYYNYEQYF
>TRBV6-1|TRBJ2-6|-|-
TGTGCCAGCAGTGAAGTTGCAGGTCCAACTGGGGCCAACGTCCTGACTTTC
CASSEVAGPTGANVLTF
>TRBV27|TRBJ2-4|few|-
TGTGCCAGCGGATATGGATGGAACATTCAGTACTTC
CASGYGWNIQYF
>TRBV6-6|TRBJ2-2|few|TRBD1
TGTGCCAGCAGTTACTCGGACAGGGGCACCGGGGAGCTGTTTTTT
CASSYSDRGTGELFF
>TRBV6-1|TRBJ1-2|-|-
TGTGCCAGCAGACCCACGGGAACCTCGAATGGCTACACCTTC
CASRPTGTSNGYTF
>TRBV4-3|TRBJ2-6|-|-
TGCGCCAGCAGCCAAGATCTACGAGTGTCTGGGGCCAACGTCCTGACTTTC
CASSQDLRVSGANVLTF
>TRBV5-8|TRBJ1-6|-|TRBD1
TGTGCCAGCAGCTTGGAGGGATACAGGGGGGGTTCACCCCTCCACTTT
CASSLEGYRGGSPLHF
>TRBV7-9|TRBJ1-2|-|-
TGTGCCAGCAGCTTGTCGACAGACTATGGCTACACCTTC
CASSLSTDYGYTF
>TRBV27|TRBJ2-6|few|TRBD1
TGTGCCAGCAGGGGGGACAGACGATACTCTGGGGCCAACGTCCTGACTTTC
CASRGDRRYSGANVLTF
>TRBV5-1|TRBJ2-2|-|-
TGCGCCAGCAGCTTTTCAGGGACCGGGGAGCTGTTTTTT
CASSFSGTGELFF
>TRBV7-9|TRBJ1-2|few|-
TGTGCCAGCAGCTTAGCAGACAGCCATGGCTACACCTTC
CASSLADSHGYTF
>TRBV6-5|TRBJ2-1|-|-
TGTGCCAGCAGTTTGGGACCGCTCAATGAGCAGTTCTTC
CASSLGPLNEQFF
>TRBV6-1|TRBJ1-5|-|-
TGTGCCAGCAGTCTCTGGACCCTTGGCAATCAGCCCCAGCATTTT
CASSLWTLGNQPQHF
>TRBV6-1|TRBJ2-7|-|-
TGTGCCAGCAGTGAAGCGGCCGGTCAGGGCTACGAGCAGTACTTC
CASSEAAGQGYEQYF
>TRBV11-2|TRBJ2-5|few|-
TGTGCCAGCAGCTTATCGGGGCAGGAGACCCAGTACTTC
CASSLSGQETQYF
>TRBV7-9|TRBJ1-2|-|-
TGTGCCAGCAGCTTAGGGGGGAACGGCTACACCTTC
CASSLGGNGYTF
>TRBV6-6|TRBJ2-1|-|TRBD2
TGTGCCAGCGGGGGGGAGCTAGCGGTGTTCTTC
CASGGELAVFF
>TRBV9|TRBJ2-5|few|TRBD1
TGTGCCAGCAGCGTAGTTCCGACAGGGGAAGAGACCCAGTACTTC
CASSVVPTGEETQYF
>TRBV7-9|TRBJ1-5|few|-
TGTGCCAGCAGCTTATCACAGCCTTCTAATCAGCCCCAGCATTTT
CASSLSQPSNQPQHF
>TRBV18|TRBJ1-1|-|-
TGTGCCAGCTCCCCTGGGAACACTGAAGCTTTCTTT
CASSPGNTEAFF
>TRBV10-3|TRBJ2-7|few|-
TGTGCCATCAGGTCCGGGACGGCCGGCTCCTACGAGCAGTACTTC
CAIRSGTAGSYEQYF
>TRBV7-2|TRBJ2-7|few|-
TGTGCCACTCTAGGCCAGGGCGTCTACGAGCAGTACTTC
CATLGQGVYEQYF
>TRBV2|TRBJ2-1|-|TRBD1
TGTGCCAGCAGTGGTGGACAGGCGGTTAGGAATGAGCAGTTCTTC
CASSGGQAVRNEQFF
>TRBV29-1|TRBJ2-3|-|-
TGCAGCGGGGGAGGACAGTACACAGATACGCAGTATTTT
CSGGGQYTDTQYF
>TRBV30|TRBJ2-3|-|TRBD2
TGTGCCTGGAGTACCGGGACTAGCGGTCTCACAGATACGCAGTATTTT
CAWSTGTSGLTDTQYF
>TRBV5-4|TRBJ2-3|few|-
TGTGCCAGCAGCTTAGATACAGATACGCAGTATTTT
CASSLDTDTQYF
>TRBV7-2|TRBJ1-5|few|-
TGTGCCAGCAGCTTAGGGGCAGGGAATCAGCCCCAGCATTTT
CASSLGAGNQPQHF
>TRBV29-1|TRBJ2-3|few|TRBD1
TGCAGCGTTGGTTACAGGGGGGATACGCAGTATTTT
CSVGYRGDTQYF
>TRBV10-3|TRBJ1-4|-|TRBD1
TGTGCCACCCTCCCGGGACAGGGAAGGGCAACTAATGAAAAACTGTTTTTT
CATLPGQGRATNEKLFF
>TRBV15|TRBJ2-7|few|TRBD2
TGTGCCACCAGCAGAGATTTGGCGGGGGGGCAAGAGCAGTACTTC
CATSRDLAGGQEQYF
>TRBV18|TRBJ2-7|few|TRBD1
TGTGCCAGCTCAACTACCGGGACAGGAAACTACGAGCAGTACTTC
CASSTTGTGNYEQYF
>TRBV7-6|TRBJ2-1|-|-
TGTGCCAGCAGCGTAGGCAGACGGGGGTCCTACAATGAGCAGTTCTTC
CASSVGRRGSYNEQFF